These 32 T cell receptor beta chains came from one sample sequenced in a study of cytomegalovirus exposure and HLA in healthy donors. With 60 Vbeta and 13 Jbeta primers, the PCR was carried out. Only in-frame clones appear in the TCRdb table, and some are missing; sequencing was by immunoSEQ multiplex PCR. The table includes around 170,000 clones, 75% to 90% detected once. Source material: PBMCs. The receptors here all came from a woman aged 18-29 years in good health and CMV-seronegative.

The rearrangement uses TRBV28 and TRBJ1-2, with 7 bases that match TRBD1. The CDR3 has 13 amino acids. V shed 6 bases, J shed 4 bases, and the junction held 5 bases outside the gene matches. Germline values: CDR1 MDHEN, CDR2 SYDVKM. For the CDR3, the DNA is TGTGCCAGCAGCTTTGGGGACAGCTATGGCTACACCTTC. Amino acids: CASSFGDSYGYTF.

The chain uses TRBV6-5 and TRBJ1-6; D gene uncertain. This CDR3 region has 15 residues. With 10 bases removed from V and 2 bases from J, the gap between germline ends came to 15 bases. Germline CDR1 is MNHEY and CDR2 is SVGAGI. The CDR3 DNA reads as TGTGCCACCTATCCGCGGGCCGCCTATAATTCACCCCTCCACTTT. Translation gives CATYPRAAYNSPLHF.

The chain employs TRBV27 and TRBJ1-5, with D possibly matching TRBD1 (5 bases). V dropped 7 bases and J dropped 4 bases, with 11 bases sitting between them. The germline CDR1 and CDR2 sequences are MNHEY and SMNVEV (reference sequence). The CDR3 runs 13 residues. This chain's CDR3 is CASTSGLNQPQHF. The CDR3 coding sequence is TGTGCCAGCACCTCAGGGTTAAATCAGCCCCAGCATTTT.

This chain links TRBV7-2 with TRBJ2-1, with TRBD2 matching over 16 bases. CDR1 is SGHTA, CDR2 FQGNSA, per germline. After removal of 4 bases from V and 6 bases from J, the junction contained 6 bases not matched to a gene. The CDR3 runs to 17 residues. The CDR3 DNA follows: TGTGCCAGCAGCTGGGGACTAGCGGGGGGGCCACTCAATGAGCAGTTCTTC. Residues: CASSWGLAGGPLNEQFF.

This clone has a single count. V is TRBV7-6 and J is TRBJ2-3; 9 nucleotides align to TRBD2. V shed 5 bases and J 0 bases; nucleotides not matched to a gene: 3. This CDR3 has 15 amino acids. Germline loops: CDR1 SGHVS, CDR2 FNYEAQ. The CDR3: CASSTLAGSTDTQYF. In nucleotides, the CDR3 is TGTGCCAGCAGCACCCTAGCGGGGAGCACAGATACGCAGTATTTT. Combining the CDR3 with reference TRBV7-6 and TRBJ2-3 gives the whole variable domain GAGVSQSPRYKVTKRGQDVALRCDPISGHVSLYWYRQALGQGPEFLTYFNYEAQQDKSGLPNDRFSAERPEGSISTLTIQRTEQRDSAMYRCASSTLAGSTDTQYFGPGTRLTVL.

The chain links TRBV6-1 to TRBJ2-5, with 9 positions matching TRBD2. CDR1 MNHNS and CDR2 SASEGT come from the germline V gene. The trim removed 8 bases at V and 2 bases at J, leaving 3 bases unmatched. This CDR3 has 13 residues. CDR3 in DNA: TGTGCCAGCGGGCGGGAGGGACAAGAGACCCAGTACTTC. It encodes CASGREGQETQYF.

The chain is built from TRBV29-1 and TRBJ1-1, with TRBD1 identical over 7 bases. The V gene's germline CDR1 is SQVTM and CDR2 ANQGSEA. CDR3 size: 14 residues. With V trimmed by 6 bases and J by 4 bases, 11 bases remained unmatched. CDR3 sequence: CSVGTVKGVTEAFF. The CDR3 DNA is TGCAGCGTCGGGACAGTTAAAGGGGTCACTGAAGCTTTCTTT.

A remark on this clone: Other nucleotide sequences in the sample specify the same CDR3. This chain links TRBV6-5 with TRBJ2-1, with 10 bases identical to TRBD2. V lost 0 bases to trimming and J lost 2 bases; unmatched junction nucleotides: 1. CDR1 is MNHEY and CDR2 is SVGAGI in the germline V gene. The length of the CDR3 is 16 residues. CDR3 in amino acids: CASSYSAGGTYNEQFF. The CDR3 region has the DNA TGTGCCAGCAGTTACTCAGCGGGAGGGACCTACAATGAGCAGTTCTTC.

This chain links TRBV29-1 with TRBJ2-7; 7 bases are shared with TRBD2. V lost 6 bases, J lost 3 bases, and 8 bases stayed unmatched. Germline V gene lookup returns CDR1 SQVTM and CDR2 ANQGSEA. The CDR3 is 13 residues long. This CDR3 is CSVSGTELYEQYF. The CDR3 bases are TGCAGCGTAAGCGGGACTGAGCTCTACGAGCAGTACTTC.

The rearrangement joins TRBV7-9 to TRBJ1-1; maybe TRBD1 (5 bases). The CDR3 is 13 amino acids. Germline V lookup: CDR1 SEHNR, CDR2 FQNEAQ (reference sequence). V was cut by 7 bases and J by 10 bases, with 19 bases left in between. CDR3 loop: CASNLDVFRGAFF. CDR3 nucleotide sequence: TGTGCCAGCAATCTGGACGTATTTAGGGGAGCTTTCTTT.

This clone was seen once. For the CDR3, the DNA is TGCGCCAGCAGCTTGGGGCAGGCGGGATACGAGCAGTACTTC. It is translated as CASSLGQAGYEQYF. The V and J genes are TRBV5-1 and TRBJ2-7; D is possibly TRBD2 (6 bases). Trimming removed 0 bases from V and 4 bases from J, with 11 bases in between. The CDR3 totals 14 residues. In germline, CDR1 is SGHRS, CDR2 YFSETQ.

This clone showed up just a few times. The gene calls are TRBV11-2 and TRBJ2-5; TRBD1 matches 11 bases. The CDR3 totals 14 residues. CDR1 and CDR2 from the germline V gene are SGHAT and FQNNGV. Germline trimming cut 5 bases from V and 4 bases from J; bases unmatched to any gene: 3. CDR3 region: CASSPGTGGETQYF. The CDR3 nucleotides read TGTGCCAGCAGCCCCGGGACAGGGGGAGAGACCCAGTACTTC.

The chain is built from TRBV11-1 and TRBJ1-1; D might be TRBD1 (6 bases). Germline loops: CDR1 SGHAT, CDR2 FQDESV (reference sequence). Trimming left V 2 bases short and J 5 bases short, with 12 bases between. CDR3 size: 14 residues. The CDR3 DNA reads as TGTGCCAGCAGCTTACCACAGGGTTGGACTGAAGCTTTCTTT. This gives the protein CASSLPQGWTEAFF.

On this clone itself: Other DNA sequences in the same sample also yield this CDR3. This chain joins TRBV19 and TRBJ1-1, with D possibly matching TRBD1 (5 bases). Germline V gene lookup returns CDR1 LNHDA and CDR2 SQIVND (reference sequence). The germline V and J ends were trimmed by 3 bases and 5 bases, with 7 bases remaining between them. This CDR3 region has 12 residues. CDR3 protein: CASSMGRTEAFF. CDR3 nucleotide sequence: TGTGCCAGTAGTATGGGGCGGACTGAAGCTTTCTTT.

V usage is TRBV30 and J usage is TRBJ1-1; weak D call: TRBD1 (5 bases). The CDR3 totals 12 residues. CDR1 is GTSNPN and CDR2 is SVGIG in the germline V gene (reference sequence). The V and J ends lost 5 bases and 1 base respectively, with 8 bases between them. CDR3 region: CAWATGNTEAFF. CDR3 nucleotide sequence: TGTGCCTGGGCAACAGGGAACACTGAAGCTTTCTTT.

CDR3 region: CASSKAGVQETQYF. DNA for the CDR3: TGTGCCAGCAGTAAGGCGGGAGTCCAAGAGACCCAGTACTTC. V gene TRBV7-6 combines with J gene TRBJ2-5; 7 bases are shared with TRBD2. The germline CDR1 and CDR2 sequences are SGHVS and FNYEAQ. The CDR3 contains 14 residues. Losses at the gene ends were 6 bases for V and 1 base for J; bases not matched to a gene: 5. Looking up the rest from reference TRBV7-6 and TRBJ2-5 gives the full variable domain: GAGVSQSPRYKVTKRGQDVALRCDPISGHVSLYWYRQALGQGPEFLTYFNYEAQQDKSGLPNDRFSAERPEGSISTLTIQRTEQRDSAMYRCASSKAGVQETQYFGPGTRLLVL.

V usage is TRBV7-9 and J usage is TRBJ2-3; no reliable D call. Per the germline V gene, CDR1 is SEHNR and CDR2 is FQNEAQ (reference sequence). V lost 3 bases, J lost 0 bases, and 4 bases lay in between. The CDR3 is 13 residues long. CDR3 DNA sequence: TGTGCCAGCAGCTTTAAAAGCACAGATACGCAGTATTTT. Translated: CASSFKSTDTQYF.

The chain couples TRBV2 to TRBJ2-5; TRBD2 matches at 16 bases. Germline trimming cut 9 bases from V and 3 bases from J; bases unmatched to any gene: 7. This CDR3 has 16 amino acids. The germline CDR1 and CDR2 sequences are SNHLY and FYNNEI. The CDR3 bases are TGTGCCAGGGGGAGCGGGACTAGCGGGGGGGAAGAGACCCAGTACTTC. It yields the protein CARGSGTSGGEETQYF.

The rearrangement uses TRBV5-6 and TRBJ2-5; TRBD2 agrees at 8 bases. Germline V lookup: CDR1 SGHDT, CDR2 YYEEEE. V was pared by 4 bases and J by 5 bases, with 4 bases of the junction left unmatched. The CDR3 sequence is 13 residues long. CDR3 region: CASSAPSGETQYF. CDR3 nucleotides: TGTGCCAGCAGCGCTCCTAGCGGGGAGACCCAGTACTTC.

V usage is TRBV7-2 and J usage is TRBJ2-1; 8 bases agree with TRBD2. CDR1 and CDR2 (germline): SGHTA, FQGNSA. The CDR3 is 14 amino acids. V shed 5 bases, J shed 8 bases, and the junction held 8 bases outside the gene matches. The CDR3 nucleotides read TGTGCCAGCAGCCCGCTAGCGGGTGTTGATGAGCAGTTCTTC. This encodes CASSPLAGVDEQFF.

V and J are TRBV28 and TRBJ2-7; 7 nucleotides line up with TRBD1. This CDR3 contains 14 residues. V lost 2 bases to trimming and J lost 2 bases; unmatched junction nucleotides: 3. CDR1 is MDHEN, CDR2 SYDVKM, per germline. The CDR3 DNA is TGTGCCAGCAGTTTAGGACAGGTACCCTACGAGCAGTACTTC. Protein product: CASSLGQVPYEQYF.

This sequence joins TRBV5-6 and TRBJ1-2, with no clear D. V was shortened by 1 base and J by 2 bases, with 3 bases between the two germline ends. Germline CDR1 reads SGHDT; CDR2 reads YYEEEE. The length of the CDR3 is 12 residues. The CDR3 coding sequence is TGTGCCAGCAGCTTGACAAACTATGGCTACACCTTC. This sequence encodes CASSLTNYGYTF.

This clone was counted between two and nine times. The rearrangement joins TRBV21-1 to TRBJ2-7; the table's D call, TRBD1, was not checked against the DNA. TRBV21-1 is a documented pseudogene. CDR3 length: 19 residues. The CDR3 loop reads CASSKRDRREKSGSYEQYF. The CDR3 nucleotides are TGTGCCAGCAGCAAAAGGGACAGGAGGGAAAAAAGTGGCTCCTACGAGCAGTACTTC.

This sequence joins TRBV2 and TRBJ2-3, with 13 bases that match TRBD2. The CDR3 covers 15 residues. Trimming took 6 bases from V and 3 from J; bases not matched to a gene: 3. CDR1 and CDR2 (germline): SNHLY, FYNNEI. DNA of the CDR3: TGTGCCAGCAGAGAGGGACTAGCGGGGACAGATACGCAGTATTTT. This codes for CASREGLAGTDTQYF.

The gene calls are TRBV7-2 and TRBJ2-1; TRBD1 is a possible D gene (6 bases). CDR3 size: 15 residues. V lost 1 base and J 9 bases, leaving 16 bases between the germline ends. Germline-derived CDR1 and CDR2 are SGHTA and FQGNSA. CDR3 loop: CASSLVLAARGEQFF. The CDR3 DNA sequence: TGTGCCAGCAGCTTAGTATTGGCGGCCAGGGGTGAGCAGTTCTTC.

The gene calls are TRBV7-9 and TRBJ2-5; 9 bases are a match to TRBD2. V dropped 4 bases and J dropped 3; count of bases not matched to a gene: 3. This CDR3 region has 14 residues. Germline V gene data show CDR1 as SEHNR and CDR2 as FQNEAQ (reference sequence). The CDR3 bases are TGTGCCAGCAGCTCTAGCGGGGTGGAAGAGACCCAGTACTTC. It is translated as CASSSSGVEETQYF. Full variable domain (rest looked up from reference TRBV7-9 and TRBJ2-5): DTGVSQNPRHKITKRGQNVTFRCDPISEHNRLYWYRQTLGQGPEFLTYFQNEAQLEKSRLLSDRFSAERPKGSFSTLEIQRTEQGDSAMYLCASSSSGVEETQYFGPGTRLLVL.

This clone has only one observation. The rearrangement links TRBV15 to TRBJ1-4, with 12 bases identical to TRBD1. Germline trimming cut 5 bases from V and 8 bases from J; bases unmatched to any gene: 6. Germline CDR1 LNHNV, CDR2 YYDKDF (reference sequence). The CDR3 covers 15 residues. In DNA, the CDR3 is TGTGCCACCAGCGGGGACAGGGGGCGAGGAGAAAAACTGTTTTTT. It encodes CATSGDRGRGEKLFF.

The chain combines TRBV2 with TRBJ1-5; D is possibly TRBD1 (5 bases). Trimming removed 4 bases at V and 5 bases at J, with 12 bases between. Germline values: CDR1 SNHLY, CDR2 FYNNEI. The CDR3 extends over 14 amino acids. DNA of the CDR3: TGTGCCAGCAGTGGACGCGGAGGGGATCAGCCCCAGCATTTT. This encodes CASSGRGGDQPQHF.

This chain connects TRBV7-3 to TRBJ1-2; 7 bases match TRBD1. Germline loops: CDR1 SGHTA, CDR2 FQGTGA. This CDR3 has 13 residues. The V gene end was trimmed by 3 bases and the J gene end by 5 bases; junction bases not matched to a gene: 3. The CDR3 reads CASSLGQRYGYTF. CDR3 nucleotides: TGTGCCAGCAGCTTGGGACAGAGGTATGGCTACACCTTC.

V usage is TRBV7-8 and J usage is TRBJ2-5, with D maybe TRBD1 (5 bases). Trimming stripped 2 bases from V and 5 bases from J, with 12 bases between. This CDR3 has 14 residues. Per germline, CDR1 SGHVS and CDR2 FQNEAQ. CDR3 nucleotide sequence: TGTGCCAGCAGCTTATCAGGGATCTGGGAGACCCAGTACTTC. Its translation is CASSLSGIWETQYF.

The rearrangement links TRBV7-6 to TRBJ2-2; 13 positions match TRBD2. J lost 4 bases, V lost 5 bases, and 13 bases had no gene match. There are 19 residues in the CDR3. CDR1 SGHVS and CDR2 FNYEAQ come from the germline V gene. This chain's CDR3 is CASSRRTSGGVLATGELFF. As DNA, the CDR3 is TGTGCCAGCAGCCGTCGGACTAGCGGGGGTGTTCTGGCCACCGGGGAGCTGTTTTTT.

CDR3 sequence (DNA): TGTGCCAGCAGTCCTCAATTGGCGGGGGGCTTCGGCTACACCTTC. This gives the protein CASSPQLAGGFGYTF. The rearrangement uses TRBV27 and TRBJ1-2; D perhaps matches TRBD1 (6 bases). This CDR3 has 15 amino acids. Germline-derived CDR1 and CDR2 are MNHEY and SMNVEV (reference sequence). Trimming took 5 bases from V and 8 from J, leaving 21 bases between them.